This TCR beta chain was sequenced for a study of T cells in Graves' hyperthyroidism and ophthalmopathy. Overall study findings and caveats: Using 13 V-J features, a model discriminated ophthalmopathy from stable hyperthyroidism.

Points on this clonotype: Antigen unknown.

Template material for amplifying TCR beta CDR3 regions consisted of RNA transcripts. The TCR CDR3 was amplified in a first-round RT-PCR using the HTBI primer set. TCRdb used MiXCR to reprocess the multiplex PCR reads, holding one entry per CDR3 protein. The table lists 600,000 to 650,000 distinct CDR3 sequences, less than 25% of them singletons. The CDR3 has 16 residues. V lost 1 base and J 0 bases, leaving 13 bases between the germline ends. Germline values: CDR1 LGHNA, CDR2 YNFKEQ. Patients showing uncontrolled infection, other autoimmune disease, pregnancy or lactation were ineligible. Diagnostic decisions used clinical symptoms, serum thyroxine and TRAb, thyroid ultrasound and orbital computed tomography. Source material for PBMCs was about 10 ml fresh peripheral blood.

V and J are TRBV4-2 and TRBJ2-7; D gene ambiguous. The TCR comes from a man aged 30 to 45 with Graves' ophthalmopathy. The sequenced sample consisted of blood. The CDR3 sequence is CASSQALDRSSYEQYF. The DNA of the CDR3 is TGTGCCAGCAGCCAAGCTCTAGATAGGAGCTCCTACGAGCAGTACTTC.